This T cell receptor (beta chain) was observed in a study of cytomegalovirus exposure and HLA in healthy donors. Broader study findings: Within the data, a cluster of highly shared sequence variants was likely a sequencing artifact.

Relative to its sample, this clone is medium-sized. What it recognizes is unknown. The CDR3 covers 14 residues. Germline assignment: CDR1 MGHDK and CDR2 SYGVNS. V was cut by 2 bases and J by 8 bases, with 12 bases left in between. The study ran its PCR with 60 Vbeta and 13 Jbeta primers. Sequencing used immunoSEQ multiplex PCR; TCRdb keeps in-frame clones, though not all of them. The sample has tens of thousands of clones; approximately 70% are singletons. Sequenced material: PBMCs. The chain uses TRBV25-1 and TRBJ1-4; D ambiguous. The clonotype was recovered from a male donor in good health and CMV-seropositive. The CDR3 DNA follows: TGTGCCAGCAGTGAAAGTCAGGCCGGCGAAAAACTGTTTTTT. It translates to CASSESQAGEKLFF.